This passage covers 28 T cell receptor beta chains from one sample sequenced in a study of CD4 T cells in relation to SARS-CoV-2 and coronaviruses. Their target antigens are unknown. Generated by immunoSEQ multiplex PCR, the TCRdb table keeps only in-frame clones and is missing some. The sample holds under 25,000 clones; roughly 72% are singletons and the top ten take about 16%. Before the COVID-19 pandemic, during about 2010-2018, CD4+ T cells were taken from unexposed donors. The cells were cultured for under 13 days before CD4+ T cells were isolated. Material for sequencing was CD4+ T cells from PBMCs, cultured in vitro. The receptors come from a human donor in good health.

The V call is TRBV27, the J call TRBJ2-1, with D possibly matching TRBD1 (5 bases). Germline lookup yields CDR1 MNHEY and CDR2 SMNVEV (reference sequence). CDR3 length: 14 residues. Trimming removed 5 bases at V and 8 bases at J, with 16 bases between. CDR3 coding DNA: TGTGCCAGCAGTCTAAGCCCCGCCAGGGATGAGCAGTTCTTC. As protein: CASSLSPARDEQFF.

The rearrangement links TRBV7-2 to TRBJ2-1; D unresolved. Germline loops: CDR1 SGHTA, CDR2 FQGNSA. The CDR3 has 15 amino acids. The V and J ends lost 5 bases and 4 bases respectively, with 15 bases between them. The CDR3 bases are TGTGCCAGCAGCCTAGGGCCGGTAGCATACAATGAGCAGTTCTTC. It is translated as CASSLGPVAYNEQFF. Using reference TRBV7-2 and TRBJ2-1 for the parts outside the CDR3, the full variable domain is GAGVSQSPSNKVTEKGKDVELRCDPISGHTALYWYRQSLGQGLEFLIYFQGNSAPDKSGLPSDRFSAERTGGSVSTLTIQRTQQEDSAVYLCASSLGPVAYNEQFFGPGTRLTVL.

This clone was picked up a small number of times. The chain is built from TRBV5-1 and TRBJ1-3; D is undetermined. Germline V gives CDR1 SGHRS, CDR2 YFSETQ. The germline V and J ends were trimmed by 0 bases and 4 bases, with 14 bases remaining between them. This CDR3 region has 16 residues. The CDR3 sequence is CASSLALVVEGNTIYF. The CDR3 DNA is TGCGCCAGCAGCTTGGCCTTGGTGGTTGAAGGAAACACCATATATTTT.

This clone was counted a few times. The genes are TRBV6-5 and TRBJ2-7; D is undetermined. This CDR3 comprises 16 residues. V gave up 2 bases and J gave up 4 bases, with 18 bases separating them. The V gene's germline CDR1 is MNHEY and CDR2 SVGAGI. The CDR3 here is CASSYLSPRWGYEQYF. CDR3 in DNA: TGTGCCAGCAGTTACCTAAGTCCCAGGTGGGGATACGAGCAGTACTTC.

The V call is TRBV9, the J call TRBJ2-7; the D is unclear. Between the trimmed V and J ends, which lost 0 bases and 4 bases, there was a span of 14 bases. The CDR3 is 15 residues long. Germline loops: CDR1 SGDLS, CDR2 YYNGEE. CDR3 DNA: TGTGCCAGCAGCGTAGCCCCAAGATCCGAGTACGAGCAGTACTTC. It codes for CASSVAPRSEYEQYF.

The chain uses TRBV3-1 (or the pseudogene TRBV3-2) and TRBJ2-7, with unresolved D. The V end lost 0 bases, the J end lost 5 bases, and 14 bases lay between the germline ends. The CDR3 totals 15 residues. The germline V gene encodes CDR1 LGHDT and CDR2 YNNKEL (reference sequence). CDR3 protein: CASSQDLSRSHEQYF. For the CDR3, the DNA is TGTGCCAGCAGCCAAGATCTTTCGAGGAGCCACGAGCAGTACTTC.

This clone was counted a few times. The genes are TRBV29-1 and TRBJ2-7; D may be TRBD1 (6 bases). Trimming removed 6 bases from V and 1 base from J, with 16 bases in between. CDR3 length: 14 residues. Germline V gene lookup returns CDR1 SQVTM and CDR2 ANQGSEA. CDR3 loop: CSVGTRLSSYEQYF. The CDR3 DNA reads TGCAGCGTCGGGACACGCCTTTCATCCTACGAGCAGTACTTC.

This clone was observed a single time. The chain carries TRBV5-5 and TRBJ1-1; D gene ambiguous. The CDR3 has 14 residues. V lost 2 bases and J lost 1, with 9 bases in between. The germline CDR1 and CDR2 sequences are SGHKS and YYEKEE (reference sequence). CDR3 loop: CASSFRASNTEAFF. The CDR3 DNA reads TGTGCCAGCAGCTTCCGGGCTTCGAACACTGAAGCTTTCTTT. The complete variable domain, with remaining parts taken from reference TRBV5-5 and TRBJ1-1, reads DAGVTQSPTHLIKTRGQQVTLRCSPISGHKSVSWYQQVLGQGPQFIFQYYEKEERGRGNFPDRFSARQFPNYSSELNVNALLLGDSALYLCASSFRASNTEAFFGQGTRLTVV.

J is TRBJ2-5 and V is TRBV5-1, with 7 bases aligning to TRBD1. The junction had 8 bases not matched to a gene; V was cut back by 4 bases and J by 2 bases. This CDR3 is built from 15 residues. The germline V gene encodes CDR1 SGHRS and CDR2 YFSETQ. As DNA, the CDR3 is TGCGCCAGCAGCCAGAGACAGGGACGGCAAGAGACCCAGTACTTC. The encoded protein is CASSQRQGRQETQYF.

The J gene is TRBJ2-7, the V gene TRBV3-1 (or the pseudogene TRBV3-2), with a weak D call TRBD1 (5 bases). The CDR3 loop spans 17 amino acids. The V gene's germline CDR1 is LGHDT and CDR2 YNNKEL (reference sequence). V was cut by 0 bases and J by 2 bases, with 17 bases left in between. CDR3 sequence: CASSQDLSPGYTYEQYF. CDR3 DNA: TGTGCCAGCAGCCAAGATCTGAGTCCAGGGTACACCTACGAGCAGTACTTC.

The chain carries TRBV7-9 and TRBJ2-1, with D unclear. V shed 4 bases and J shed 14 bases, with 15 bases lying between them. CDR1 is SEHNR and CDR2 is FQNEAQ in the germline V gene (reference sequence). This CDR3 is built from 12 residues. The chain's CDR3 is CASSSEVGWKFF. CDR3 nucleotide sequence: TGTGCCAGCAGCTCCGAAGTGGGGTGGAAGTTCTTC.

The chain couples TRBV9 to TRBJ2-7, with 11 nucleotides matching TRBD2. CDR1 and CDR2 (germline): SGDLS, YYNGEE. The CDR3 loop spans 17 amino acids. The trim removed 8 bases at V and 1 base at J, leaving 14 bases unmatched. The CDR3 DNA follows: TGTGCCAGTATAGCGGGAGGGCCTCCCATGATGTCCTACGAGCAGTACTTC. Encoded protein: CASIAGGPPMMSYEQYF. Looking up the rest from reference TRBV9 and TRBJ2-7 gives the full variable domain: DSGVTQTPKHLITATGQRVTLRCSPRSGDLSVYWYQQSLDQGLQFLIQYYNGEERAKGNILERFSAQQFPDLHSELNLSSLELGDSALYFCASIAGGPPMMSYEQYFGPGTRLTVT.

The chain is built from TRBV25-1 and TRBJ2-5, with no clear D. Trimming removed 3 bases at V and 2 bases at J, with 10 bases between. The CDR3 is 14 amino acids. Germline V gives CDR1 MGHDK, CDR2 SYGVNS. The CDR3 region is CASSETSWQETQYF. For the CDR3, the DNA is TGTGCCAGCAGTGAGACGAGCTGGCAAGAGACCCAGTACTTC. Variable domain in full (rest from reference TRBV25-1 and TRBJ2-5): EADIYQTPRYLVIGTGKKITLECSQTMGHDKMYWYQQDPGMELHLIHYSYGVNSTEKGDLSSESTVSRIRTEHFPLTLESARPSHTSQYLCASSETSWQETQYFGPGTRLLVL.

This sequence joins TRBV5-3 and TRBJ2-1; 9 bases agree with TRBD2. TRBV5-3 is an ORF, with its function uncertain. J was trimmed by 2 bases and V by 4 bases; bases with no gene match: 7. This CDR3 contains 16 residues. CDR3 sequence reads: CARSPDLAGTYNEQFF. CDR3 DNA sequence: TGTGCCAGAAGCCCTGATCTAGCGGGGACCTACAATGAGCAGTTCTTC.

V gene TRBV7-2 combines with J gene TRBJ1-2, with 12 positions matching TRBD1. CDR1 is SGHTA and CDR2 is FQGNSA in the germline V gene. V gave up 1 base and J gave up 2 bases; unmatched junction bases: 11. This CDR3 is 19 amino acids long. The CDR3 loop is CASSLVSGTGGSLNYGYTF. The DNA for the CDR3 is TGTGCCAGCAGCTTAGTATCCGGGACAGGGGGCTCCCTAAACTATGGCTACACCTTC.

This clone has only one observation. V gene TRBV7-2 combines with J gene TRBJ1-5; 7 bases map to TRBD1. Germline V gene lookup returns CDR1 SGHTA and CDR2 FQGNSA. V lost 5 bases and J lost 3; bases outside the gene matches: 7. The CDR3 extends over 15 amino acids. The CDR3 bases are TGTGCCAGCAGCGGATTGGGACAGCTCAATCAGCCCCAGCATTTT. It codes for CASSGLGQLNQPQHF.

In its sample, this clone was seen once. The chain combines TRBV6-2 or TRBV6-3 with TRBJ2-3; 13 bases are shared with TRBD2. CDR3 length equals 18 residues. The junction had 5 bases not matched to a gene; V was cut back by 2 bases and J by 0 bases. In germline, CDR1 is MNHEY, CDR2 SVGEGT. The DNA for the CDR3 is TGTGCCAGCAGTTACGAACTAGCGGGGGGGCAGAGCACAGATACGCAGTATTTT. Encoded protein: CASSYELAGGQSTDTQYF.

In nucleotides, the CDR3 is TGTGCCAGCAGCTTACAGGGGATCTCCTACGAGCAGTACTTC. Translation: CASSLQGISYEQYF. This chain connects TRBV5-6 to TRBJ2-7; 7 bases align to TRBD1. The CDR3 has 14 amino acids. Germline CDR1 and CDR2: SGHDT and YYEEEE. Losses at the gene ends were 2 bases for V and 0 bases for J; bases not matched to a gene: 2. The full variable domain, with the rest looked up from reference TRBV5-6 and TRBJ2-7, is DAGVTQSPTHLIKTRGQQVTLRCSPKSGHDTVSWYQQALGQGPQFIFQYYEEEERQRGNFPDRFSGHQFPNYSSELNVNALLLGDSALYLCASSLQGISYEQYFGPGTRLTVT.

The chain couples TRBV7-9 to TRBJ1-5; D uncertain. The CDR3 extends over 15 amino acids. Trimming pared 5 bases from V and 0 bases from J, leaving 11 bases between. CDR1 is SEHNR and CDR2 is FQNEAQ in the germline V gene (reference sequence). The DNA for the CDR3 is TGTGCCAGCAGCCCCGACGGACTTAGCAATCAGCCCCAGCATTTT. Protein sequence: CASSPDGLSNQPQHF.

The V call is TRBV10-3, the J call TRBJ2-5; 13 bases agree with TRBD2. CDR3 length: 16 amino acids. The V segment lost 3 bases and the J segment 5 bases; nucleotides outside the gene matches: 6. The V gene's germline CDR1 is ENHRY and CDR2 SYGVKD. Here the CDR3 DNA reads TGTGCCATCAGTGAAGGACTAGCGGGAGCGGGGGAGACCCAGTACTTC. This translates into CAISEGLAGAGETQYF.

V usage is TRBV19 and J usage is TRBJ2-5, with 9 bases matching TRBD2. The CDR3 extends over 15 amino acids. CDR1 is LNHDA and CDR2 is SQIVND in the germline V gene (reference sequence). Trimming took 1 base from V and 5 from J; bases not matched to a gene: 5. The CDR3 region has the DNA TGTGCCAGTAGTATAGGGGGACTAGCTTGGGAGACCCAGTACTTC. Amino acid sequence: CASSIGGLAWETQYF.

CDR3 sequence reads: CASSLGGGQETQYF. For the CDR3, the DNA is TGCGCCAGCAGCCTAGGGGGGGGACAAGAGACCCAGTACTTC. The chain has TRBV4-3 and TRBJ2-5; D might be TRBD2 (7 bases). CDR1 is LGHNA, CDR2 YSLEER, per germline. Trimming took off 4 bases at V and 2 bases at J, with 11 bases between the two ends. CDR3 size: 14 residues.

This chain connects TRBV28 to TRBJ1-6, with a weak D call TRBD1 (6 bases). V lost 6 bases and J lost 10, with 13 bases in between. Germline assignment: CDR1 MDHEN and CDR2 SYDVKM. The CDR3 is made up of 13 amino acids. The CDR3 is CASRPTGYSPLHF. As DNA, the CDR3 is TGTGCCAGCAGACCAACAGGGTACTCACCCCTCCACTTT.

V gene TRBV5-1 combines with J gene TRBJ2-2, with a tentative D call TRBD1 (5 bases). The CDR3 consists of 13 residues. Germline V gene lookup returns CDR1 SGHRS and CDR2 YFSETQ. Trimming took 0 bases from V and 7 from J, leaving 7 bases between them. The CDR3 reads CASSLAQGGELFF. The CDR3 region has the DNA TGCGCCAGCAGCTTGGCCCAGGGCGGGGAGCTGTTTTTT.

The chain recombines TRBV12-3 or TRBV12-4 with TRBJ2-1; 8 bases fit TRBD1. The length of the CDR3 is 13 residues. Trimming cost V 5 bases and J 7 bases; bases outside gene matches: 4. As DNA, the CDR3 is TGTGCCAGCAGTCCCCAGGGGGCGAATGAGCAGTTCTTC. This encodes CASSPQGANEQFF.

V and J are TRBV6-5 and TRBJ1-2; D is ambiguous. V was clipped by 5 bases and J by 8 bases, with 15 bases between them. The length of the CDR3 is 13 residues. Germline CDR1 MNHEY, CDR2 SVGAGI. CDR3 loop: CASSKRYGRGYTF. Here the CDR3 DNA reads TGTGCCAGCAGTAAACGGTATGGTCGAGGCTACACCTTC.

The chain has TRBV9 and TRBJ2-7, with no clear D. This CDR3 has 15 amino acids. CDR1 is SGDLS and CDR2 is YYNGEE in the germline V gene. The ends were cut back, 0 bases at V and 0 bases at J, with 10 bases in the middle. The CDR3 reads CASSVAPGSSYEQYF. CDR3 DNA: TGTGCCAGCAGCGTAGCGCCAGGTAGCTCCTACGAGCAGTACTTC.

This clone was counted between two and nine times. The rearrangement joins TRBV6-2 or TRBV6-3 to TRBJ2-2; D may be TRBD1 (7 bases). The CDR3 consists of 16 residues. Trimming left V 8 bases short and J 2 bases short, with 18 bases between. The germline V gene encodes CDR1 MNHEY and CDR2 SVGEGT. CDR3 in amino acids: CASRRSGGLNTGELFF. In nucleotides, the CDR3 is TGTGCCAGCCGCCGATCAGGGGGACTTAACACCGGGGAGCTGTTTTTT.